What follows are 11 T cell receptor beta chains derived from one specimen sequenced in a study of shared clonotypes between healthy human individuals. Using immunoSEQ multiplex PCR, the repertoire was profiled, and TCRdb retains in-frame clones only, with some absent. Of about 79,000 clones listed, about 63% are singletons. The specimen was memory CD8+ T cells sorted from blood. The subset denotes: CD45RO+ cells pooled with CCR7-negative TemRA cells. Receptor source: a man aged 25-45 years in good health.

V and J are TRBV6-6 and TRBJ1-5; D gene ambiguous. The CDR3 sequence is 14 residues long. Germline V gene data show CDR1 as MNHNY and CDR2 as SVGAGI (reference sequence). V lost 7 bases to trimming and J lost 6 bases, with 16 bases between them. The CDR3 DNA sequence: TGTGCCAGCATCCCGAGCGCGCGGGGTCAGCCCCAGCATTTT. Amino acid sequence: CASIPSARGQPQHF.

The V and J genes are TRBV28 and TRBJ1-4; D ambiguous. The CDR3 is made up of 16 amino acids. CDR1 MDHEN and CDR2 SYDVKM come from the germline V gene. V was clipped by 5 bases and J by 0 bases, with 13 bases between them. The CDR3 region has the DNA TGTGCCAGCAGTCTACGAGGATTTGCAACTAATGAAAAACTGTTTTTT. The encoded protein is CASSLRGFATNEKLFF.

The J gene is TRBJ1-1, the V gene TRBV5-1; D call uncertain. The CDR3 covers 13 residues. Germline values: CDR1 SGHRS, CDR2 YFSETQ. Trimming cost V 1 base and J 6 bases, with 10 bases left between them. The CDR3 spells CASSLRDEAEAFF. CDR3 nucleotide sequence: TGCGCCAGCAGCTTGAGGGATGAGGCTGAAGCTTTCTTT.

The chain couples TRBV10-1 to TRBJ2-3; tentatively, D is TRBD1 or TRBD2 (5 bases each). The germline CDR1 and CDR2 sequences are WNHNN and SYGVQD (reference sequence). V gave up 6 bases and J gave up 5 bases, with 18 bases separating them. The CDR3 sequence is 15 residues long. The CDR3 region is CASSSYGGLVDTQYF. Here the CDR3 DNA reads TGCGCCAGCAGCTCCTATGGGGGATTGGTAGATACGCAGTATTTT.

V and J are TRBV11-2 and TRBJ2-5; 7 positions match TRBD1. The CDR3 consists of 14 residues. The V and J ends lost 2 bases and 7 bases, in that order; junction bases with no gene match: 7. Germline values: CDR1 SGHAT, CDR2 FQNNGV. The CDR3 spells CASSLIRGPGTQYF. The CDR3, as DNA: TGTGCCAGCAGCTTAATTAGGGGGCCCGGGACCCAGTACTTC.

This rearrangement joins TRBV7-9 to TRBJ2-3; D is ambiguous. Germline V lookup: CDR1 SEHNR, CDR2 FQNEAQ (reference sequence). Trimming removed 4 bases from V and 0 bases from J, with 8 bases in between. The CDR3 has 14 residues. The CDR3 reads CASSSGPSTDTQYF. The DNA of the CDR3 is TGTGCCAGCAGCTCCGGGCCAAGCACAGATACGCAGTATTTT.

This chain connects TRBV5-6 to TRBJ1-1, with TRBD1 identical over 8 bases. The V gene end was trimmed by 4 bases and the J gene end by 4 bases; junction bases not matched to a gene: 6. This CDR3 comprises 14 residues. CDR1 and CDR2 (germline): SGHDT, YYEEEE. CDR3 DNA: TGTGCCAGCAGCCCAGGGGGCCTCGGCACTGAAGCTTTCTTT. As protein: CASSPGGLGTEAFF. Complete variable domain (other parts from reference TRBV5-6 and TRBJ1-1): DAGVTQSPTHLIKTRGQQVTLRCSPKSGHDTVSWYQQALGQGPQFIFQYYEEEERQRGNFPDRFSGHQFPNYSSELNVNALLLGDSALYLCASSPGGLGTEAFFGQGTRLTVV.

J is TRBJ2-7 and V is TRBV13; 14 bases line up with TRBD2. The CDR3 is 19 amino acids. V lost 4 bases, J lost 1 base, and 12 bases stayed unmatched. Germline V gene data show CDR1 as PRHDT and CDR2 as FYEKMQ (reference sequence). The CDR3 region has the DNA TGTGCCAGCAGCTCGATTCCGGGACTAGCGGGAGTAATTTCCTACGAGCAGTACTTC. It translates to CASSSIPGLAGVISYEQYF.

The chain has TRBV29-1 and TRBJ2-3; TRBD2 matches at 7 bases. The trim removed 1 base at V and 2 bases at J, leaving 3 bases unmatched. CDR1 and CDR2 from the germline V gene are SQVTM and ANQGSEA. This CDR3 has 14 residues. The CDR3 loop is CSVEGLADTDTQYF. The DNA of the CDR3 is TGCAGCGTTGAAGGTCTAGCGGACACAGATACGCAGTATTTT.

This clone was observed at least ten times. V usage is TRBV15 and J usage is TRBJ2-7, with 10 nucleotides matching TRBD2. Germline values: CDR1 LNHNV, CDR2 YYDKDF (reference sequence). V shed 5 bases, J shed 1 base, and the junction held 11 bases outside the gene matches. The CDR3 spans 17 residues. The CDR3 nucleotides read TGTGCCACCAGCGTGGACAGAATAGCGGGAGGATCCTACGAGCAGTACTTC. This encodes CATSVDRIAGGSYEQYF.

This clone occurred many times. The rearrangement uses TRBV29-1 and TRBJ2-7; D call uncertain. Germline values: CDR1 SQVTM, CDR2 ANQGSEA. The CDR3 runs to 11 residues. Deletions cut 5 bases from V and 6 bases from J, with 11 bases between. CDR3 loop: CSVLGLSEQYF. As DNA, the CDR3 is TGCAGCGTTCTAGGGTTGAGCGAGCAGTACTTC.